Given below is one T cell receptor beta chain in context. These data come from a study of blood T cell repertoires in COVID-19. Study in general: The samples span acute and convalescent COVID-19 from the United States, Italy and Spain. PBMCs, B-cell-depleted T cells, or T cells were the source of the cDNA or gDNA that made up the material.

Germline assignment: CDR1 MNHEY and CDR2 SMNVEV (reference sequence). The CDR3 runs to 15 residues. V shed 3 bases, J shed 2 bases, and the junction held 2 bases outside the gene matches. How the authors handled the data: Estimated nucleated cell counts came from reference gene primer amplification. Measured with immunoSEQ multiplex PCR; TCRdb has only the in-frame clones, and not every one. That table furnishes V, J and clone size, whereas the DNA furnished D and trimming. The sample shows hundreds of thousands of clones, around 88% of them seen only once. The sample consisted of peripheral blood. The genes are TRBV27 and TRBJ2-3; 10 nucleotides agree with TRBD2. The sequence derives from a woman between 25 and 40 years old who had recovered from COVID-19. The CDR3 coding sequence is TGTGCCAGCAGTTTGGGACTAGCGACCACAGATACGCAGTATTTT. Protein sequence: CASSLGLATTDTQYF.